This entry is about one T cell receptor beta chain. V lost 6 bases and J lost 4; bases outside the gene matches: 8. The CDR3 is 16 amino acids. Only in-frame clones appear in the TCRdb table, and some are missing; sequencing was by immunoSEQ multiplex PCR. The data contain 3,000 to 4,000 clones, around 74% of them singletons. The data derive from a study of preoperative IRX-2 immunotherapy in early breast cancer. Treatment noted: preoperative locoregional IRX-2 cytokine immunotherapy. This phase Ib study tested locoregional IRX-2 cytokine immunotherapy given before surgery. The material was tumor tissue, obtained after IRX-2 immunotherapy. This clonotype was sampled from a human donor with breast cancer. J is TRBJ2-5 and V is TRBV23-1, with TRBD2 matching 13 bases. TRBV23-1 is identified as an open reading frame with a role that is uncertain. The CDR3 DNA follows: TGCGCCAGCAGCTTTACTAGCGGGGGGGCCGGAGAGACCCAGTACTTC. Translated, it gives CASSFTSGGAGETQYF.